A selection of T cell receptor beta chains follows, all from one sample in a study of T cells in localized non-small cell lung cancer. Profiled with immunoSEQ multiplex PCR; TCRdb holds only in-frame clones, not every one. The sample holds over 25,000 clones, around 93% seen once. Sequences were derived from peripheral blood, sampled before any cancer treatment. Receptors were obtained from a female donor aged 60 or older with stage I lung adenocarcinoma. Each CDR3 is given with its conserved first and last residue. The D gene is left open where the match is weak. Size is omitted from some rows. Given values are once, few, many or a class for expanded clones.

D | size | J | V | CDR3 | DNA
TRBD1 | NA | TRBJ2-7 | TRBV10-1 | CASSFGQGYEQYF | TGCGCCAGCAGTTTTGGACAGGGCTACGAGCAGTACTTC
NA | NA | TRBJ2-7 | TRBV6-5 | CASSRDFTSYEQYF | TGTGCCAGCAGCCGGGACTTCACCTCCTACGAGCAGTACTTC
NA | NA | TRBJ1-3 | TRBV5-4 | CASSVGGNTIYF | TGTGCCAGCAGCGTTGGAGGAAACACCATATATTTT
NA | once | TRBJ1-2 | TRBV9 | CASHGGSNYGYTF | TGTGCCAGCCATGGGGGTTCCAACTATGGCTACACCTTC
NA | NA | TRBJ1-2 | TRBV7-2 | CASSLNWGYGYTF | TGTGCCAGCAGCTTAAATTGGGGCTATGGCTACACCTTC
NA | NA | TRBJ1-1 | TRBV6-5 | CASSYSNRANTEAFF | TGTGCCAGCAGTTACTCGAACAGGGCGAACACTGAAGCTTTCTTT
TRBD2 | once | TRBJ2-5 | TRBV9 | CASSVAGGGAAETQYF | TGTGCCAGCAGCGTAGCTGGCGGGGGGGCCGCAGAGACCCAGTACTTC
NA | NA | TRBJ1-4 | TRBV10-2 | CASSESGGGEKLFF | TGCGCCAGCAGTGAAAGTGGGGGTGGTGAAAAACTGTTTTTT
TRBD2 | NA | TRBJ2-5 | TRBV15 | CATSRDRIAGVETQYF | TGTGCCACCAGCAGAGATCGTATAGCGGGGGTTGAGACCCAGTACTTC
NA | NA | TRBJ1-5 | TRBV6-1 | CASSENGNQPQHF | TGTGCCAGCAGTGAAAATGGAAATCAGCCCCAGCATTTT
NA | NA | TRBJ1-3 | TRBV28 | CASSAGGSGNTIYF | TGTGCCAGCAGTGCCGGCGGGTCTGGAAACACCATATATTTT
NA | NA | TRBJ1-2 | TRBV19 | CASSIGAGYTF | TGTGCCAGTAGTATTGGAGCTGGCTACACCTTC
NA | NA | TRBJ1-1 | TRBV2 | CASSTGMNTEAFF | TGTGCCAGCAGCACAGGGATGAACACTGAAGCTTTCTTT
TRBD1 | NA | TRBJ1-3 | TRBV7-6 | CASSSGGGSLSGNTIYF | TGTGCCAGCAGCTCAGGGGGGGGCAGCCTCTCTGGAAACACCATATATTTT
TRBD1 | NA | TRBJ1-1 | TRBV2 | CACQGDTEAFF | TGTGCCTGCCAGGGGGACACTGAAGCTTTCTTT
NA | NA | TRBJ1-2 | TRBV7-2 | CASRKPGQRSNYGYTF | TGTGCCAGCCGAAAGCCGGGACAACGTTCCAACTATGGCTACACCTTC
NA | NA | TRBJ1-2 | TRBV4-3 | CASSQVPQGSGGYTF | TGCGCCAGCAGCCAAGTGCCCCAGGGTTCGGGTGGCTACACCTTC
NA | NA | TRBJ1-5 | TRBV10-3 | CAISEGTFNQPQHF | TGTGCCATCAGCGAGGGTACCTTCAATCAGCCCCAGCATTTT
NA | NA | TRBJ2-1 | TRBV2 | CASSEEGGQYNEQFF | TGTGCCAGCAGCGAGGAGGGGGGCCAATACAATGAGCAGTTCTTC
TRBD1 | once | TRBJ2-3 | TRBV5-6 | CASSFRGQGLDTQYF | TGTGCCAGCAGCTTCCGGGGACAGGGACTGGATACGCAGTATTTT
NA | NA | TRBJ1-1 | TRBV10-1 | CASSENSLNTEAFF | TGCGCCAGCAGTGAGAACAGTTTGAACACTGAAGCTTTCTTT
NA | NA | TRBJ1-2 | TRBV6-4 | CASSENGYGYTF | TGTGCCAGCAGTGAAAACGGATATGGCTACACCTTC
TRBD1 | NA | TRBJ1-2 | TRBV5-1 | CASSQQGANYGYTF | TGCGCCAGCAGCCAACAGGGGGCCAACTATGGCTACACCTTC
TRBD1 | NA | TRBJ1-2 | TRBV7-9 | CASSSRDRPYYGYTF | TGTGCCAGCAGCTCTCGGGACAGGCCGTACTATGGCTACACCTTC
NA | NA | TRBJ1-1 | TRBV5-4 | CASSPQQASNTEAFF | TGTGCCAGCAGCCCGCAACAGGCCTCGAACACTGAAGCTTTCTTT
NA | NA | TRBJ1-3 | TRBV16 | CASRRSSGNTIYF | TGTGCCAGCAGGCGTAGCTCTGGAAACACCATATATTTT
TRBD1 | NA | TRBJ2-3 | TRBV19 | CASSTRDRLGDTQYF | TGTGCCAGTAGTACTCGGGACAGGCTTGGAGATACGCAGTATTTT
NA | NA | TRBJ1-5 | TRBV5-1 | CASSLGGNSNQPQHF | TGCGCCAGCAGCTTGGGGGGGAATAGCAATCAGCCCCAGCATTTT
NA | NA | TRBJ1-1 | TRBV6-1 | CASSETRSTEAFF | TGTGCCAGCAGTGAAACACGAAGTACTGAAGCTTTCTTT
NA | NA | TRBJ1-2 | TRBV30 | CAWSPDGGYTF | TGTGCCTGGAGTCCCGACGGAGGCTACACCTTC
NA | NA | TRBJ2-7 | TRBV7-2 | CASSARDGTYEQYF | TGTGCCAGCAGCGCCCGGGACGGGACCTACGAGCAGTACTTC